This TCR beta chain was captured in a study of Graves' ophthalmopathy and Graves' hyperthyroidism. At least ten counts were recorded for this clonotype. This CDR3 region has 14 residues. Trimming removed 5 bases from V and 0 bases from J, with 11 bases in between. CDR1 is SGHRS and CDR2 is YFSETQ in the germline V gene. Transcripts of RNA were the source for amplifying TCR beta CDR3 regions. A first-round RT-PCR used HTBI primers, followed by a second-round multiplex PCR. TCRdb recomputed calls from the multiplex PCR reads with MiXCR, one row per CDR3 protein. The table lists about 220,000 distinct CDR3 sequences, roughly 21% of them singletons.

Sequenced input: peripheral blood. The clonotype comes from a woman between 50 and 59 years old with Graves' ophthalmopathy. The rearrangement joins TRBV5-1 to TRBJ1-1, with unresolved D. The CDR3 sequence is CASRGFLMNTEAFF. The CDR3 nucleotides read TGCGCCAGCAGAGGCTTCCTTATGAACACTGAAGCTTTCTTT.